The 5 T cell receptor beta chains below come from one sample, sequenced in a study of T-cell memory formation after mild COVID-19 (dated by TCRdb to the early 2020s). Receptors were amplified or captured by 5' RACE. The sample was run on an Illumina NovaSeq 6000. Through fastp at Q25 and MiXCR, TCRdb rebuilt clones from the public reads, retaining in-frame beta chains. Rows merge per CDR3 protein into single entries with the most common DNA and genes. The sample table shows 450,000 to 650,000 distinct CDR3 sequences, and roughly 22% are seen once. Around 9.2% of the sample rests with the top ten. Sequenced: PBMCs or a T cell subset sorted from them (not recorded which). The receptors were gathered from an adult woman who had mild COVID-19 (a few samples of this study predate the infection). The sample titles of this study are shuffled in the database, so cell type and time point are left out; the donor was told from shared clones.

This clonotype has only a few counts. The genes are TRBV7-9 and TRBJ2-1, with 8 bases identical to TRBD2. This CDR3 has 17 amino acids. The junction had 12 bases not matched to a gene; V was cut back by 5 bases and J by 3 bases. CDR1 and CDR2 from the germline V gene are SEHNR and FQNEAQ (reference sequence). The CDR3 loop is CASSPIVTSGSYNEQFF. For the CDR3, the DNA is TGTGCCAGCAGCCCCATCGTTACGAGCGGGAGCTACAATGAGCAGTTCTTC. The complete variable domain, with remaining parts taken from reference TRBV7-9 and TRBJ2-1, reads DTGVSQNPRHKITKRGQNVTFRCDPISEHNRLYWYRQTLGQGPEFLTYFQNEAQLEKSRLLSDRFSAERPKGSFSTLEIQRTEQGDSAMYLCASSPIVTSGSYNEQFFGPGTRLTVL.

This clonotype was found a few times. The rearrangement joins TRBV14 to TRBJ2-5; D gene unclear. In germline, CDR1 is SGHDN, CDR2 FVKESK. The V end was cut by 4 bases, the J end by 7 bases, with 25 bases between. CDR3 length: 17 amino acids. CDR3 protein: CASSRVLRLDNGGTQYF. The CDR3 region has the DNA TGTGCCAGCAGCCGGGTTCTGCGGCTAGACAACGGTGGGACCCAGTACTTC.

The rearrangement joins TRBV4-2 to TRBJ1-2; 7 bases align to TRBD1. The CDR3 runs to 17 residues. CDR1 LGHNA and CDR2 YNFKEQ come from the germline V gene. V was clipped by 0 bases and J by 4 bases; unmatched bases: 11. CDR3 nucleotide sequence: TGTGCCAGCAGCCAAGAAGGGGACAGTCTTGGGACCTATGGCTACACCTTC. This sequence encodes CASSQEGDSLGTYGYTF.

This clonotype was observed many times. The V gene is TRBV4-2, the J gene TRBJ2-2; perhaps D is TRBD1 or TRBD2 (6 bases each). CDR1 LGHNA and CDR2 YNFKEQ come from the germline V gene. The germline V and J ends were trimmed by 3 bases and 4 bases, with 9 bases remaining between them. This CDR3 spans 14 amino acids. The chain's CDR3 is CASSQEGGTGELFF. CDR3 DNA: TGTGCCAGCAGCCAGGAGGGGGGCACCGGGGAGCTGTTTTTT.

The genes are TRBV20-1 and TRBJ2-1; 8 bases fit TRBD2. This CDR3 comprises 14 residues. Trimming at V came to 3 bases and at J to 2 bases, leaving 3 bases not matched to a gene. Germline values: CDR1 DFQATT, CDR2 SNEGSKA (reference sequence). In DNA, the CDR3 is TGCAGTGCTAGCTTCGGGAGGGCCTACAATGAGCAGTTCTTC. Its protein product is CSASFGRAYNEQFF.